This T cell receptor (beta chain) was obtained from a study of shared clonotypes between healthy human individuals. Study background: CD8 memory received one plate per donor, CD8 naive two, CD4 memory three and CD4 naive three.

The CDR3 sequence is 15 residues long. The V gene lost 2 bases and the J gene lost 6 bases, with 13 bases spanning the gap. Germline V CDR1 and CDR2: ENHRY, SYGVKD. TCRdb's copy holds only in-frame clones and misses some; the assay was immunoSEQ multiplex PCR. This table holds 740,000 or so clones, more than 70% found once. Study results and caveats: Only blood was sampled; tissue repertoires likely differ.

All the donors were Caucasian adults who lived in Nashville, Tennessee. As for this clone: The antigen is unknown.

The receptor was derived from a woman in her twenties or thirties in good health. This chain connects TRBV10-3 to TRBJ2-2; D is unclear. The sequenced material came from memory CD4+ T cells sorted from blood. Subset in this sample: CD45RA-negative fraction. For the CDR3, the DNA is TGTGCCATCAGTGAGGCGTCACCTGGTGCCGGGGAGCTGTTTTTT. Its translation is CAISEASPGAGELFF.